This TCR beta chain is drawn from a study of shared clonotypes between healthy human individuals. The authors loaded around 190 ng DNA, about 30,000 T cell genomes, into sorted-subset replicate PCRs. TCRdb's copy holds only in-frame clones and misses some; the assay was immunoSEQ multiplex PCR. This repertoire shows about 600,000 clones, more than 95% found once; its top ten account for around 0.058%. Per germline, CDR1 SNHLY and CDR2 FYNNEI. Trimming left V 2 bases short and J 4 bases short, with 14 bases between. The CDR3 has 15 residues. The V gene is TRBV2, the J gene TRBJ1-2; no firm D call. The sequence was collected from a woman in her twenties or thirties in good health. The sequencing sample was made of naive CD4+ T cells sorted from blood. Indicated subset: CD45RA+ positively selected. CDR3 region: CASSESRAELYGYTF. CDR3 coding DNA: TGTGCCAGCAGTGAAAGCCGGGCCGAACTCTATGGCTACACCTTC.